What follows are 21 T cell receptor beta chains derived from one specimen sequenced in a study of T cells in Graves' hyperthyroidism and ophthalmopathy. Researchers amplified the TCR beta CDR3 regions from RNA transcripts. Initially, a first-round RT-PCR of the TCR CDR3 employed the HTBI primer set. TCRdb reanalysed the multiplex PCR reads using MiXCR and keeps one entry per CDR3 protein. The table lists about 500,000 distinct CDR3 sequences, roughly an eighth of them singletons. The sequencing input was blood. Source of these receptors: a woman aged 18-29 years with Graves' hyperthyroidism.

This clonotype was seen a few times. This sequence joins TRBV9 and TRBJ2-1, with 10 bases that match TRBD2. The CDR3 spans 14 residues. In germline, CDR1 is SGDLS, CDR2 YYNGEE. V lost 3 bases to trimming and J lost 6 bases; unmatched junction nucleotides: 3. The CDR3 DNA reads as TGTGCCAGCAGCGGGAGCGGGAGGGGCAATGAGCAGTTCTTC. Its protein is CASSGSGRGNEQFF. Based on the CDR3 plus reference TRBV9 and TRBJ2-1, the full variable domain is DSGVTQTPKHLITATGQRVTLRCSPRSGDLSVYWYQQSLDQGLQFLIQYYNGEERAKGNILERFSAQQFPDLHSELNLSSLELGDSALYFCASSGSGRGNEQFFGPGTRLTVL.

Worth noting for this clonotype: A read error may explain this, as a much larger clone is one base away. This rearrangement joins TRBV20-1 to TRBJ2-5; 8 nucleotides line up with TRBD2. CDR3 size: 15 residues. Germline V gives CDR1 DFQATT, CDR2 SNEGSKA (reference sequence). The DNA of the CDR3 is TGCAGTGCTGGAGACTCGCCGGGACTAGTAGGGACCCAGTACTTC. Translation: CSAGDSPGLVGTQYF.

This clonotype has a count of ten or more. The V call is TRBV20-1, the J call TRBJ2-2; 10 bases are shared with TRBD2. This CDR3 is 18 amino acids long. Germline V gene sequence: CDR1 DFQATT, CDR2 SNEGSKA (reference sequence). V lost 4 bases, J lost 1 base, and 12 bases stayed unmatched. The CDR3, as DNA: TGCAGTGCTACCACAGGGTGGTCTAGCGGGGGGAACACCGGGGAGCTGTTTTTT. It codes for CSATTGWSSGGNTGELFF.

Points on this clonotype: Just one base apart from a much larger clone, this may be a read error. The CDR3 sequence: CASSSNRAEQFF. The CDR3 nucleotides are TGTGCCAGCAGTTCGAATCGGGCCGAGCAGTTCTTC. The J gene is TRBJ2-1, the V gene TRBV28; D uncertain. The germline V and J ends were trimmed by 4 bases and 10 bases, with 11 bases remaining between them. CDR1 and CDR2 from the germline V gene are MDHEN and SYDVKM. CDR3 size: 12 residues. The full variable domain, with the rest looked up from reference TRBV28 and TRBJ2-1, is DVKVTQSSRYLVKRTGEKVFLECVQDMDHENMFWYRQDPGLGLRLIYFSYDVKMKEKGDIPEGYSVSREKKERFSLILESASTNQTSMYLCASSSNRAEQFFGPGTRLTVL.

This clonotype was seen at least ten times. This chain connects TRBV20-1 to TRBJ1-2; D not certain. Trimming took off 3 bases at V and 7 bases at J, with 12 bases between the two ends. The CDR3 is 12 residues long. Germline CDR1 and CDR2: DFQATT and SNEGSKA (reference sequence). CDR3 in amino acids: CSASFGTAGYTF. The CDR3 DNA is TGCAGTGCTAGTTTTGGCACTGCTGGCTACACCTTC.

This clonotype was seen a few times. V gene TRBV30 combines with J gene TRBJ2-3; D not certain. This CDR3 is 14 amino acids long. Germline CDR1 reads GTSNPN; CDR2 reads SVGIG (reference sequence). The V gene lost 0 bases and the J gene lost 0 bases, with 7 bases spanning the gap. Here the CDR3 reads CAWSVLRSTDTQYF. DNA for the CDR3: TGTGCCTGGAGTGTACTACGCAGCACAGATACGCAGTATTTT.

This clonotype was recorded at least ten times. The chain is built from TRBV2 and TRBJ1-1; perhaps TRBD1 as D (6 bases). The CDR3 covers 14 residues. CDR1 is SNHLY, CDR2 FYNNEI, per germline. V was trimmed by 6 bases and J by 0 bases, leaving 11 bases between them. CDR3 residues: CASREGHLNTEAFF. In nucleotides, the CDR3 is TGTGCCAGCAGAGAGGGACACCTGAACACTGAAGCTTTCTTT. Filled out from reference TRBV2 and TRBJ1-1, the complete variable domain reads EPEVTQTPSHQVTQMGQEVILRCVPISNHLYFYWYRQILGQKVEFLVSFYNNEISEKSEIFDDQFSVERPDGSNFTLKIRSTKLEDSAMYFCASREGHLNTEAFFGQGTRLTVV.

In its sample, this clonotype was seen many times. The rearrangement links TRBV12-3 or TRBV12-4 to TRBJ1-1; D is uncertain. Trimming cost V 7 bases and J 1 base, with 13 bases left between them. CDR3 size: 14 residues. In DNA, the CDR3 is TGTGCCAGCACCTCCATTACAGCGAACACTGAAGCTTTCTTT. This gives the protein CASTSITANTEAFF.

This clonotype was counted many times. The chain combines TRBV7-9 with TRBJ2-2; D call uncertain. Germline lookup yields CDR1 SEHNR and CDR2 FQNEAQ (reference sequence). This CDR3 contains 12 residues. The V end lost 8 bases, the J end lost 7 bases, and 11 bases lay between the germline ends. Here the CDR3 reads CASYHENGELFF. CDR3 in DNA: TGTGCCAGCTACCATGAAAACGGGGAGCTGTTTTTT. The variable domain in full, completed from reference TRBV7-9 and TRBJ2-2, reads DTGVSQNPRHKITKRGQNVTFRCDPISEHNRLYWYRQTLGQGPEFLTYFQNEAQLEKSRLLSDRFSAERPKGSFSTLEIQRTEQGDSAMYLCASYHENGELFFGEGSRLTVL.

Remarks on this clonotype: A much larger clone is a single base away; this may be a read error. The chain employs TRBV27 and TRBJ2-7, with TRBD2 matching 8 bases. This CDR3 spans 14 amino acids. Trimming took 9 bases from V and 4 from J; bases not matched to a gene: 11. CDR1 MNHEY and CDR2 SMNVEV come from the germline V gene (reference sequence). This chain's CDR3 is CASRSGLGKYEQYF. CDR3 coding DNA: TGTGCCAGTCGGTCGGGACTAGGAAAATACGAGCAGTACTTC.

This clonotype was seen ten or more times. The gene calls are TRBV10-3 and TRBJ2-1, with D possibly being TRBD2 (6 bases). CDR1 ENHRY and CDR2 SYGVKD come from the germline V gene. This CDR3 spans 15 amino acids. V was shortened by 0 bases and J by 3 bases, with 9 bases between the two germline ends. CDR3 nucleotides: TGTGCCATCAGTGAGTCGGGGACTGACTACAATGAGCAGTTCTTC. Residues: CAISESGTDYNEQFF.

There are many counts of this clonotype. The chain recombines TRBV3-1 with TRBJ2-5; D possibly matches TRBD1 or TRBD2 (6 bases each). Germline V gene data show CDR1 as LGHDT and CDR2 as YNNKEL (reference sequence). The CDR3 runs 16 residues. V was cut by 1 base and J by 3 bases, with 15 bases left in between. The CDR3 DNA sequence: TGTGCCAGCAGCCAAGGAAGCTTGGGGGGCGAAGAGACCCAGTACTTC. This codes for CASSQGSLGGEETQYF.

There are a few counts of this clonotype. This chain connects TRBV12-3 or TRBV12-4 to TRBJ2-1; 15 nucleotides match TRBD2. The CDR3 has 17 residues. V lost 3 bases and J lost 7; bases outside the gene matches: 7. CDR3 region: CASSFRPGLAGGNEQFF. Here the CDR3 DNA reads TGTGCCAGCAGTTTTAGGCCGGGACTAGCGGGAGGTAATGAGCAGTTCTTC.

The chain uses TRBV5-4 and TRBJ1-2; weak D call: TRBD1 (5 bases). Looked up from germline, CDR1 is SGHNT and CDR2 is YYREEE (reference sequence). The length of the CDR3 is 15 residues. V was trimmed by 0 bases and J by 6 bases, leaving 15 bases between them. The CDR3, as DNA: TGTGCCAGCAGCTTGGACGGGGGGTATAGGGATGGCTACACCTTC. This gives the protein CASSLDGGYRDGYTF.

This clonotype has a count of ten or more. The chain uses TRBV27 and TRBJ1-6; D is uncertain. CDR3 length: 14 residues. Deletions cut 4 bases from V and 5 bases from J, with 9 bases between. Per the germline V gene, CDR1 is MNHEY and CDR2 is SMNVEV (reference sequence). The CDR3 spells CASSWRANNSPLHF. CDR3 in DNA: TGTGCCAGCAGTTGGAGGGCAAATAATTCACCCCTCCACTTT.

V is TRBV29-1 and J is TRBJ1-1, with 12 bases identical to TRBD1. This CDR3 spans 13 amino acids. From germline, CDR1 is SQVTM and CDR2 ANQGSEA. Here the CDR3 DNA reads TGCAGTCTGGGGGGACAGGGGGCTTCTGAAGCTTTCTTT. Its translation: CSLGGQGASEAFF. The whole variable domain, remainder taken from reference TRBV29-1 and TRBJ1-1, is SAVISQKPSRDICQRGTSLTIQCQVDSQVTMMFWYRQQPGQSLTLIATANQGSEATYESGFVIDKFPISRPNLTFSTLTVSNMSPEDSSIYLCSLGGQGASEAFFGQGTRLTVV.

This clonotype occurred many times. This chain joins TRBV28 and TRBJ2-3; TRBD2 matches at 8 bases. The germline V gene has CDR1 MDHEN and CDR2 SYDVKM. This CDR3 contains 14 residues. V shed 5 bases, J shed 6 bases, and the junction held 7 bases outside the gene matches. The CDR3 spells CASSPSGSGDTQYF. DNA for the CDR3: TGTGCCAGCAGTCCGAGCGGGAGTGGGGATACGCAGTATTTT.

This clonotype came up many times. The V call is TRBV30, the J call TRBJ2-1, with 7 bases identical to TRBD2. The CDR3 is 13 residues long. The J segment lost 5 bases and the V segment lost 5 bases, leaving 6 bases of the junction unmatched. Germline V gene lookup returns CDR1 GTSNPN and CDR2 SVGIG (reference sequence). CDR3 coding DNA: TGTGCCTGGGAGGGACTACCTAACAATGAGCAGTTCTTC. It translates to CAWEGLPNNEQFF.

This clonotype was seen at least ten times. V gene TRBV20-1 combines with J gene TRBJ2-1; the D gene is possibly TRBD2 (5 bases). This CDR3 has 14 amino acids. Trimming shortened V by 0 bases and J by 2 bases, and 8 bases separated the two germline ends. Germline lookup yields CDR1 DFQATT and CDR2 SNEGSKA (reference sequence). The CDR3 sequence: CSARDGRAYNEQFF. Here the CDR3 DNA reads TGCAGTGCTAGAGATGGGCGGGCCTACAATGAGCAGTTCTTC.

Many counts were recorded for this clonotype. J is TRBJ2-1 and V is TRBV12-3 or TRBV12-4; possibly TRBD2 for D (6 bases). This CDR3 is built from 12 residues. The V and J ends lost 6 bases and 7 bases respectively, with 10 bases between them. DNA of the CDR3: TGTGCCAGCAGGGGACTGAAAAATGAGCAGTTCTTC. This gives the protein CASRGLKNEQFF.

This clonotype was picked up many times. The rearrangement joins TRBV11-3 to TRBJ2-1, with D possibly matching TRBD1 (6 bases). The V and J ends lost 3 bases and 6 bases respectively, with 9 bases between them. The germline gives CDR1 SGHNT, CDR2 YENEEA. The CDR3 spans 13 residues. Here the CDR3 reads CASSFGQINEQFF. The DNA for the CDR3 is TGTGCCAGCAGCTTCGGACAGATCAATGAGCAGTTCTTC. Supplemented by reference TRBV11-3 and TRBJ2-1, the full variable domain reads EAGVVQSPRYKIIEKKQPVAFWCNPISGHNTLYWYLQNLGQGPELLIRYENEEAVDDSQLPKDRFSAERLKGVDSTLKIQPAELGDSAVYLCASSFGQINEQFFGPGTRLTVL.